The entry that follows covers one TCR beta chain sequence. Its antigen remains unidentified. Trimming removed 0 bases at V and 6 bases at J, with 7 bases between. This CDR3 comprises 13 residues. Germline V gene data show CDR1 as SGHRS and CDR2 as YFSETQ. The data originate from a study of shared clonotypes between healthy human individuals. Whole-study results and caveats: It was anticipated that sequencing depth would influence how many clonotypes donors shared. It was observed that 5% to 6.5% of naive CD4 clonotypes were shared across several donors.

It was across several immunoSEQ plates that each subset's genomic DNA was evenly split. Original handling: In the immunoSEQ data, sequences were junction-only and lacked quality scores, so filtering differed. This table comes from immunoSEQ multiplex PCR, and its TCRdb copy is limited to in-frame clones, with some not included. That table furnishes V, J and clone size, whereas the DNA furnished D and trimming. Of around 1,100,000 clones listed, about 80% are singletons. This clonotype was sampled from a man between 18 and 29 years old in good health. Some clones in this sample may be carry-over from other donors' samples. This chain joins TRBV5-1 and TRBJ2-1; D gene ambiguous. Sequencing was performed on memory CD4+ T cells from PBMCs. Stated subset: CD45RA-negative fraction. The CDR3 DNA is TGCGCCAGCAGCTTGGGGTCGGCCAATGAGCAGTTCTTC. As protein: CASSLGSANEQFF.